These 8 T cell receptor beta chains came from one sample sequenced in a study of cytomegalovirus exposure and HLA in healthy donors. The PCR made use of 60 Vbeta and 13 Jbeta primers. Produced via immunoSEQ multiplex PCR; TCRdb's table is partial and in-frame only. The repertoire includes around 130,000 clones, approximately 80% of them detected once, and over 0.95% sits in the top ten. The sequencing input was PBMCs. These receptors came from a girl aged 2 to 9 in good health and CMV-seronegative.

The J gene is TRBJ1-1, the V gene TRBV5-4; the match to TRBD1 covers 11 bases. Losses at the gene ends were 2 bases for V and 4 bases for J; bases not matched to a gene: 1. Germline assignment: CDR1 SGHNT and CDR2 YYREEE (reference sequence). The length of the CDR3 is 14 residues. Here the CDR3 DNA reads TGTGCCAGCAGCTTCGGGACAGGGGGCACTGAAGCTTTCTTT. It translates to CASSFGTGGTEAFF.

The chain employs TRBV11-2 and TRBJ1-1; maybe TRBD1 (6 bases). This CDR3 has 13 amino acids. Germline V gives CDR1 SGHAT, CDR2 FQNNGV. Deletions cut 4 bases from V and 8 bases from J, with 14 bases between. The CDR3 loop reads CASSSGPTGEAFF. In DNA form, the CDR3 reads TGTGCCAGCAGCTCAGGGCCCACAGGGGAAGCTTTCTTT. Using reference TRBV11-2 and TRBJ1-1 for the parts outside the CDR3, the full variable domain is EAGVAQSPRYKIIEKRQSVAFWCNPISGHATLYWYQQILGQGPKLLIQFQNNGVVDDSQLPKDRFSAERLKGVDSTLKIQPAKLEDSAVYLCASSSGPTGEAFFGQGTRLTVV.

The chain carries TRBV9 and TRBJ1-2, with unresolved D. V gave up 4 bases and J gave up 8 bases, with 15 bases separating them. The V gene's germline CDR1 is SGDLS and CDR2 YYNGEE. This CDR3 contains 13 residues. The CDR3 region has the DNA TGTGCCAGCAGCCAAGACCGGGGTGGGGGCTACACCTTC. Amino acid sequence: CASSQDRGGGYTF.

This sequence joins TRBV25-1 and TRBJ2-5, with TRBD1 identical over 8 bases. The J call is doubtful: the DNA matches TRBJ2-7 better. The length of the CDR3 is 16 residues. The V gene's germline CDR1 is MGHDK and CDR2 SYGVNS. The CDR3 DNA sequence: TGTGCCAGCAGTGAACCTTGGACAGGGCAAGTCCACGAGCAGTACTTC. Translating gives CASSEPWTGQVHEQYF.

This clone was counted once. The chain employs TRBV9 and TRBJ2-7; possible D gene TRBD1, 6 bases. The ends were cut back, 0 bases at V and 0 bases at J, with 10 bases in the middle. The length of the CDR3 is 15 residues. The germline V gene has CDR1 SGDLS and CDR2 YYNGEE. The CDR3 reads CASSVDRDNSYEQYF. CDR3 sequence (DNA): TGTGCCAGCAGCGTAGACAGGGACAACTCCTACGAGCAGTACTTC.

The V call is TRBV5-1, the J call TRBJ2-5; no clear D. The CDR3 length is 13 residues. V gave up 1 base and J gave up 2 bases, with 6 bases separating them. Per the germline V gene, CDR1 is SGHRS and CDR2 is YFSETQ. As DNA, the CDR3 is TGCGCCAGCAGCTTGCAGGCACAAGAGACCCAGTACTTC. This sequence encodes CASSLQAQETQYF. Full variable domain (outside the CDR3, taken from reference TRBV5-1 and TRBJ2-5): KAGVTQTPRYLIKTRGQQVTLSCSPISGHRSVSWYQQTPGQGLQFLFEYFSETQRNKGNFPGRFSGRQFSNSRSEMNVSTLELGDSALYLCASSLQAQETQYFGPGTRLLVL.

This clone counts as medium-sized (0.01 to 0.1%). The chain carries TRBV25-1 and TRBJ2-1; 8 nucleotides align to TRBD1. Trimming took 3 bases from V and 9 from J; bases not matched to a gene: 4. There are 13 residues in the CDR3. CDR1 MGHDK and CDR2 SYGVNS come from the germline V gene. The CDR3 DNA reads TGTGCCAGCAGTGACCCAGGGGGCCCTGAGCAGTTCTTC. Amino acid sequence: CASSDPGGPEQFF. The entire variable domain, with the rest obtained from reference TRBV25-1 and TRBJ2-1, is as follows: EADIYQTPRYLVIGTGKKITLECSQTMGHDKMYWYQQDPGMELHLIHYSYGVNSTEKGDLSSESTVSRIRTEHFPLTLESARPSHTSQYLCASSDPGGPEQFFGPGTRLTVL.

The chain recombines TRBV27 with TRBJ2-1; no clear D gene. V was clipped by 4 bases and J by 4 bases, with 17 bases between them. This CDR3 has 16 residues. Germline V lookup: CDR1 MNHEY, CDR2 SMNVEV (reference sequence). CDR3 DNA sequence: TGTGCCAGCAGTTCCCTAACAGAGAAGAAGTACAATGAGCAGTTCTTC. It codes for CASSSLTEKKYNEQFF.